This T cell receptor beta chain was captured by sequencing in a study of shared clonotypes between healthy human individuals. TCRdb's table, derived via immunoSEQ multiplex PCR, lists solely in-frame clones and lacks some. The repertoire holds more than 550,000 clones, with about 91% as singletons. Germline CDR1 reads SGHNT; CDR2 reads YYREEE (reference sequence). The V gene lost 2 bases and the J gene lost 5 bases, with 14 bases spanning the gap. CDR3 length: 14 amino acids. Only one count was recorded for this clone. Cells designated naive CD8 were CD45RO-negative and were positively selected for CCR7, with terminally differentiated effector memory CD45RA+ cells excluded.

This TCR was sampled from a man aged 30 to 39 in good health. The chain couples TRBV5-4 to TRBJ2-7; D uncertain. Input material: naive CD8+ T cells sorted from blood. CDR3 sequence: CASSFWGSVDEQYF. DNA of the CDR3: TGTGCCAGCAGCTTTTGGGGTTCTGTCGACGAGCAGTACTTC.